The clone carrying this TCR beta chain showed up just a few times. Its specificity is not known. V lost 6 bases and J lost 8, with 17 bases in between. The CDR3 has 14 amino acids. CDR1 and CDR2 (germline): DFQATT, SNEGSKA (reference sequence). Researchers built TCR beta libraries using quantitative 5'-RACE with molecular barcodes. In TCRdb, the 5' RACE reads were re-called with MiXCR into one record per CDR3 protein. This repertoire shows tens of thousands of distinct CDR3 sequences, 6.2% found once; its top ten account for roughly 5%. The data were taken from a study of CD8 T cells in ankylosing spondylitis. The study, taken as a whole, reports: Previous work reported some of these motif variants in the synovial fluid and blood of reactive arthritis. Disease-associated clones were CD8+ and fairly uncommon in peripheral blood. Reportedly, disease-linked clones are significantly enriched in ankylosing spondylitis patients' matched synovial fluid.

The source of this sequence is a male donor with ankylosing spondylitis. Sequencing was performed on synovial fluid, either unsorted or a sorted T cell fraction (not recorded which). This chain links TRBV20-1 with TRBJ1-6; TRBD1 is a possible D gene (6 bases). The CDR3 is CSANRALSDSPLHF. The CDR3 DNA reads as TGCAGTGCCAACAGGGCTCTCTCGGATTCACCCCTCCACTTT.